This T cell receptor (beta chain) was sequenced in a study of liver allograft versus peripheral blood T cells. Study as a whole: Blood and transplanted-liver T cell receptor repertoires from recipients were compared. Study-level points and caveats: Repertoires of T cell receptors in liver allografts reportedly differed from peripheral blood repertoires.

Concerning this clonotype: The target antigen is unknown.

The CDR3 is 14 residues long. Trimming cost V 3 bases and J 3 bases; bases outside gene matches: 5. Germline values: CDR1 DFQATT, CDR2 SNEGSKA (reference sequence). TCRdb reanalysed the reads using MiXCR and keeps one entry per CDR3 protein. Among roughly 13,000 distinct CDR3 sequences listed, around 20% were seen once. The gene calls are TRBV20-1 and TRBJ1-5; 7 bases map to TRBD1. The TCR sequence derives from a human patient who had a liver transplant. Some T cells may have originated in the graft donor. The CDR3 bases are TGCAGTGCTAGTCCCGGGACAGTCAATCAGCCCCAGCATTTT. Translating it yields CSASPGTVNQPQHF.